These T cell receptor beta chains were read from a single sample in a study of OX40 agonist ivuxolimab in advanced cancers. Here immunoSEQ multiplex PCR was the method, and the copy in TCRdb shows in-frame clones only, minus some. The data show about 79,000 clones, 90% seen once. Sequencing used CD4+ or CD8+ T cells sorted from blood, obtained in a trial of the OX40 agonist ivuxolimab. All receptors derive from an adult with an advanced solid tumor such as melanoma, head and neck, liver or kidney cancer. Each CDR3 is given with its conserved first and last residue. D genes are given only for firm matches. The size field is filled for only some rows; it gives once, few, many or a size class.

clone size: .
D gene: .
J gene: TRBJ2-7
V gene: TRBV5-1
CDR3 protein: CASSLATGYAYEQYF
CDR3 DNA: TGCGCCAGCAGCTTGGCCACAGGGTACGCCTACGAGCAGTACTTC

clone size: once
D gene: .
J gene: TRBJ2-7
V gene: TRBV11-1
CDR3 protein: CASSEGVGSYEQYF
CDR3 DNA: TGTGCCAGCAGCGAGGGGGTAGGATCCTACGAGCAGTACTTC

clone size: few
D gene: .
J gene: TRBJ1-1
V gene: TRBV7-9
CDR3 protein: CASSEGSGFAEAFF
CDR3 DNA: TGTGCCAGCAGCGAAGGATCAGGTTTCGCTGAAGCTTTCTTT

clone size: .
D gene: .
J gene: TRBJ1-5
V gene: TRBV19
CDR3 protein: CASTDRFQPQHF
CDR3 DNA: TGTGCCAGTACTGACAGGTTTCAGCCCCAGCATTTT

clone size: few
D gene: .
J gene: TRBJ2-5
V gene: TRBV4-1
CDR3 protein: CASSIPGRQQETQYF
CDR3 DNA: TGCGCCAGCAGTATCCCCGGACGCCAACAAGAGACCCAGTACTTC

clone size: .
D gene: TRBD1
J gene: TRBJ2-3
V gene: TRBV4-1
CDR3 protein: CASSQVGQGAVDTQYF
CDR3 DNA: TGCGCCAGCAGCCAAGTCGGACAGGGGGCGGTTGATACGCAGTATTTT

clone size: .
D gene: TRBD1
J gene: TRBJ2-1
V gene: TRBV4-2
CDR3 protein: CASSPLLQGANSYNEQFF
CDR3 DNA: TGTGCCAGCAGCCCACTCTTACAGGGGGCCAACTCCTACAATGAGCAGTTCTTC

clone size: .
D gene: TRBD1
J gene: TRBJ1-5
V gene: TRBV7-8
CDR3 protein: CASSGDRLQPQHF
CDR3 DNA: TGTGCCAGCAGCGGGGACAGACTTCAGCCCCAGCATTTT

clone size: .
D gene: .
J gene: TRBJ1-2
V gene: TRBV30
CDR3 protein: CAWSVRPKSGGYTF
CDR3 DNA: TGTGCCTGGAGTGTACGACCGAAGTCTGGGGGCTACACCTTC

clone size: .
D gene: TRBD2
J gene: TRBJ2-3
V gene: TRBV18
CDR3 protein: CASSPPGLAGQDTQYF
CDR3 DNA: TGTGCCAGCTCACCACCGGGACTAGCGGGGCAGGATACGCAGTATTTT

clone size: .
D gene: TRBD2
J gene: TRBJ2-1
V gene: TRBV19
CDR3 protein: CASTRLAGGYNEQFF
CDR3 DNA: TGTGCCAGTACCCGACTAGCGGGGGGATACAATGAGCAGTTCTTC

clone size: .
D gene: TRBD1
J gene: TRBJ1-1
V gene: TRBV6-1
CDR3 protein: CASSARGDRVAFF
CDR3 DNA: TGTGCCAGCAGTGCTCGGGGGGACAGGGTGGCTTTCTTT

clone size: .
D gene: .
J gene: TRBJ1-1
V gene: TRBV7-8
CDR3 protein: CASSLIENTEAFF
CDR3 DNA: TGTGCCAGCAGCTTAATAGAGAACACTGAAGCTTTCTTT

clone size: .
D gene: TRBD1
J gene: TRBJ1-3
V gene: TRBV5-4
CDR3 protein: CASSTGQYSGNTIYF
CDR3 DNA: TGTGCCAGCAGCACGGGACAGTACTCTGGAAACACCATATATTTT

clone size: .
D gene: .
J gene: TRBJ1-1
V gene: TRBV5-6
CDR3 protein: CASSLDVMNTEAFF
CDR3 DNA: TGTGCCAGCAGCTTGGATGTTATGAACACTGAAGCTTTCTTT

clone size: .
D gene: .
J gene: TRBJ1-1
V gene: TRBV6-1
CDR3 protein: CASSDQAEITEAFF
CDR3 DNA: TGTGCCAGCAGTGACCAGGCTGAGATCACTGAAGCTTTCTTT

clone size: .
D gene: TRBD2
J gene: TRBJ2-3
V gene: TRBV7-9
CDR3 protein: CASSRAWASGGDSTDTQYF
CDR3 DNA: TGTGCCAGCAGCAGAGCTTGGGCTAGCGGGGGAGATAGCACAGATACGCAGTATTTT

clone size: .
D gene: TRBD1
J gene: TRBJ2-7
V gene: TRBV30
CDR3 protein: CAWTRQGTEQYF
CDR3 DNA: TGTGCCTGGACGAGACAGGGCACCGAGCAGTACTTC

clone size: .
D gene: .
J gene: TRBJ2-3
V gene: TRBV27
CDR3 protein: CASSLRERNPSTDTQYF
CDR3 DNA: TGTGCCAGCAGTTTAAGGGAACGAAACCCTAGCACAGATACGCAGTATTTT

clone size: .
D gene: TRBD2
J gene: TRBJ2-3
V gene: TRBV14
CDR3 protein: CASSQGSGGFTDTQYF
CDR3 DNA: TGTGCCAGCAGCCAAGGTAGCGGGGGTTTCACAGATACGCAGTATTTT

clone size: .
D gene: .
J gene: TRBJ2-7
V gene: TRBV5-1
CDR3 protein: CASSLAQGYYEQYF
CDR3 DNA: TGCGCCAGCAGCTTGGCCCAGGGGTACTACGAGCAGTACTTC

clone size: .
D gene: TRBD1
J gene: TRBJ2-1
V gene: TRBV6-1
CDR3 protein: CASRKGTGDYNEQFF
CDR3 DNA: TGTGCCAGCCGCAAAGGGACAGGCGATTACAATGAGCAGTTCTTC

clone size: .
D gene: TRBD1
J gene: TRBJ2-2
V gene: TRBV19
CDR3 protein: CASRGTGNTGELFF
CDR3 DNA: TGTGCCAGTCGGGGGACAGGGAACACCGGGGAGCTGTTTTTT

clone size: .
D gene: .
J gene: TRBJ1-5
V gene: TRBV28
CDR3 protein: CASSRPPALPQHF
CDR3 DNA: TGTGCCAGCAGCCGACCCCCTGCGCTGCCCCAGCATTTT

clone size: .
D gene: .
J gene: TRBJ1-4
V gene: TRBV6-5
CDR3 protein: CASGTHGPTNEKLFF
CDR3 DNA: TGTGCCAGCGGGACCCATGGGCCAACTAATGAAAAACTGTTTTTT

clone size: .
D gene: .
J gene: TRBJ2-1
V gene: TRBV5-4
CDR3 protein: CASSWDVNEQFF
CDR3 DNA: TGTGCCAGCAGCTGGGACGTCAATGAGCAGTTCTTC

clone size: .
D gene: .
J gene: TRBJ1-2
V gene: TRBV6-1
CDR3 protein: CASSEPSGGYTF
CDR3 DNA: TGTGCCAGCAGTGAACCCTCAGGGGGCTACACCTTC

clone size: once
D gene: .
J gene: TRBJ2-3
V gene: TRBV12-1
CDR3 protein: CASSFEDLRDRATDTQYF
CDR3 DNA: TGTGCCAGCAGCTTTGAAGATCTCCGGGACAGGGCCACAGATACGCAGTATTTT

clone size: .
D gene: .
J gene: TRBJ1-2
V gene: TRBV30
CDR3 protein: CAWTGAWPGYTF
CDR3 DNA: TGTGCCTGGACTGGCGCTTGGCCTGGCTACACCTTC

clone size: .
D gene: .
J gene: TRBJ2-2
V gene: TRBV5-6
CDR3 protein: CASSLGTVTGELFF
CDR3 DNA: TGTGCCAGCAGCTTGGGGACAGTCACCGGGGAGCTGTTTTTT

clone size: .
D gene: .
J gene: TRBJ1-2
V gene: TRBV28
CDR3 protein: CASTTAPYGYTF
CDR3 DNA: TGTGCCAGCACCACGGCCCCGTATGGCTACACCTTC

clone size: .
D gene: .
J gene: TRBJ2-3
V gene: TRBV6-1
CDR3 protein: CASSVSSPDTQYF
CDR3 DNA: TGTGCCAGCAGTGTTTCCTCCCCAGATACGCAGTATTTT

clone size: few
D gene: .
J gene: TRBJ1-1
V gene: TRBV30
CDR3 protein: CAWSVRVSSPEAFF
CDR3 DNA: TGTGCCTGGAGTGTACGGGTCTCCTCCCCTGAAGCTTTCTTT

clone size: .
D gene: .
J gene: TRBJ1-1
V gene: TRBV19
CDR3 protein: CASSIWADSHNREAFF
CDR3 DNA: TGTGCCAGTAGTATTTGGGCGGACAGCCATAACCGTGAAGCTTTCTTT

clone size: .
D gene: TRBD1
J gene: TRBJ2-6
V gene: TRBV5-6
CDR3 protein: CASSETGGDNVLTF
CDR3 DNA: TGTGCCAGCAGCGAGACAGGGGGAGACAACGTCCTGACTTTC

clone size: .
D gene: .
J gene: TRBJ1-3
V gene: TRBV11-2
CDR3 protein: CASSLDSSGNTIYF
CDR3 DNA: TGTGCCAGCAGCTTAGACAGCTCTGGAAACACCATATATTTT

clone size: .
D gene: TRBD2
J gene: TRBJ2-1
V gene: TRBV28
CDR3 protein: CASSRSTSGGNEQFF
CDR3 DNA: TGTGCCAGCAGTCGGTCCACTAGCGGGGGGAATGAGCAGTTCTTC

clone size: .
D gene: TRBD1
J gene: TRBJ1-3
V gene: TRBV7-9
CDR3 protein: CASSLVLGQGFSSGNTIYF
CDR3 DNA: TGTGCCAGCAGCTTAGTTTTGGGACAGGGGTTTTCCTCTGGAAACACCATATATTTT

clone size: .
D gene: TRBD2
J gene: TRBJ2-3
V gene: TRBV5-6
CDR3 protein: CASSLRLAGGITDTQYF
CDR3 DNA: TGTGCCAGCAGCCTCCGACTAGCGGGGGGCATCACAGATACGCAGTATTTT

clone size: once
D gene: .
J gene: TRBJ1-2
V gene: TRBV28
CDR3 protein: CASSLSAGTRVYTF
CDR3 DNA: TGTGCCAGCAGTTTAAGCGCCGGGACACGGGTCTACACCTTC

clone size: once
D gene: .
J gene: TRBJ2-5
V gene: TRBV9
CDR3 protein: CASGAGGTAQETQYF
CDR3 DNA: TGTGCCAGTGGTGCAGGGGGGACAGCCCAAGAGACCCAGTACTTC

clone size: .
D gene: TRBD1
J gene: TRBJ2-3
V gene: TRBV5-1
CDR3 protein: CASSTGTVQADTQYF
CDR3 DNA: TGCGCCAGCAGCACGGGGACAGTTCAGGCAGATACGCAGTATTTT

clone size: .
D gene: .
J gene: TRBJ2-3
V gene: TRBV14
CDR3 protein: CASRRQGGSDTQYF
CDR3 DNA: TGTGCCAGCAGAAGACAGGGAGGATCAGATACGCAGTATTTT

clone size: .
D gene: TRBD1
J gene: TRBJ2-7
V gene: TRBV7-9
CDR3 protein: CASSPGQTSGEQYF
CDR3 DNA: TGTGCCAGCAGCCCGGGACAGACATCGGGCGAGCAGTACTTC

clone size: .
D gene: TRBD1
J gene: TRBJ1-4
V gene: TRBV18
CDR3 protein: CASSRTGPVNRKLFF
CDR3 DNA: TGTGCCAGCTCAAGGACAGGGCCCGTTAATCGCAAACTGTTTTTT

clone size: few
D gene: .
J gene: TRBJ1-2
V gene: TRBV11-2
CDR3 protein: CASRKPSQGYGYTF
CDR3 DNA: TGTGCCAGCAGGAAACCCTCTCAAGGCTATGGCTACACCTTC

clone size: .
D gene: TRBD1
J gene: TRBJ1-3
V gene: TRBV6-6
CDR3 protein: CASMVDRAGNTIYF
CDR3 DNA: TGTGCCAGTATGGTCGACAGGGCTGGAAACACCATATATTTT

clone size: .
D gene: .
J gene: TRBJ2-1
V gene: TRBV5-6
CDR3 protein: CASSLFPDYNEQFF
CDR3 DNA: TGTGCCAGCAGCTTGTTCCCAGACTACAATGAGCAGTTCTTC

clone size: .
D gene: TRBD1
J gene: TRBJ1-5
V gene: TRBV27
CDR3 protein: CASSGQGFPMGNQPQHF
CDR3 DNA: TGTGCCAGCAGTGGACAGGGCTTTCCCATGGGCAATCAGCCCCAGCATTTT

clone size: .
D gene: .
J gene: TRBJ1-6
V gene: TRBV5-6
CDR3 protein: CASSLAGWGNSPLHF
CDR3 DNA: TGTGCCAGCAGCTTGGCCGGATGGGGAAACTCACCCCTCCACTTT

clone size: .
D gene: .
J gene: TRBJ2-2
V gene: TRBV30
CDR3 protein: CAWSAGPYTYTGELFF
CDR3 DNA: TGTGCCTGGAGTGCGGGCCCCTATACATACACCGGGGAGCTGTTTTTT

clone size: .
D gene: .
J gene: TRBJ2-2
V gene: TRBV27
CDR3 protein: CASSLSGRNTGELFF
CDR3 DNA: TGTGCCAGCAGTTTATCCGGGAGGAACACCGGGGAGCTGTTTTTT

clone size: .
D gene: TRBD1
J gene: TRBJ1-2
V gene: TRBV5-5
CDR3 protein: CASTQDRGDQSGYTF
CDR3 DNA: TGTGCCAGCACCCAGGACAGGGGCGACCAGAGCGGCTACACCTTC

clone size: few
D gene: .
J gene: TRBJ2-5
V gene: TRBV5-5
CDR3 protein: CASSPAMGETQYF
CDR3 DNA: TGTGCCAGCAGCCCAGCTATGGGGGAGACCCAGTACTTC